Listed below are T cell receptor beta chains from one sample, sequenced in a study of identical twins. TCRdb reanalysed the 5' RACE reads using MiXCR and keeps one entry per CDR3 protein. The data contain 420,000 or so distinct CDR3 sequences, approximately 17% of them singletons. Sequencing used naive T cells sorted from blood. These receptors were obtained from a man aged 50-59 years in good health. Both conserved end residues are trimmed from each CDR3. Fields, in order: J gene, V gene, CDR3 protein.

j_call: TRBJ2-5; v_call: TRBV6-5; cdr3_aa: ASSYGTGRLETQY
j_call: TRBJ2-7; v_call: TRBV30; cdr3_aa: AWSAYTGGTFYEQY
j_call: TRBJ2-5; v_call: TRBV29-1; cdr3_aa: SVHSRLALQETQY
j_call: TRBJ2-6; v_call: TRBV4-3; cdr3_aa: ASSQVQGANGANVLT
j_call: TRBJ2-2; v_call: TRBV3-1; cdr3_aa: ASSQDVGGSTGELF
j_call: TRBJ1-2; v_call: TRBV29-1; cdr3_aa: SVVWDRVNYGYT
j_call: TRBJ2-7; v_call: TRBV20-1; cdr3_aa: SARDIRTGRGEQY
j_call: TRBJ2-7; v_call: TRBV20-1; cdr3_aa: SASGTGNYEQY
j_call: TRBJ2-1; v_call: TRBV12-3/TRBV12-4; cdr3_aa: ASRSAVGRGGNEQF
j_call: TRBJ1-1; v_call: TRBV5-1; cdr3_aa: ASSLGEGRSTEAF
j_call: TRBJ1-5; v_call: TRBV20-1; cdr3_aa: SARDMGRRNQPQH
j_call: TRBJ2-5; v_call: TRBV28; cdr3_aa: ASSPLQTQY
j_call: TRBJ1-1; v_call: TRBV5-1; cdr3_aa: ASSPPGRLNTEAF
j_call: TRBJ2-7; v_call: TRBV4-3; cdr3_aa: ASSQRAGGAYEQY
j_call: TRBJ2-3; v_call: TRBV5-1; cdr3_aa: ASSLAPEAGGRTDTQY
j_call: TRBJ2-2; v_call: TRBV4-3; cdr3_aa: ASSQDVSSGNTGELF
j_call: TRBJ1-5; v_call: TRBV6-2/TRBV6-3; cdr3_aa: ASSRTAGSLAQH
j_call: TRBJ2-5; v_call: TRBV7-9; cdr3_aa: ASSLFEETQY
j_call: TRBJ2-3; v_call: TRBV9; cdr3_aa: ASSGRLPELAGFTDTQY
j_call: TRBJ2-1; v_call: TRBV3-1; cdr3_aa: ASSQAENEQF
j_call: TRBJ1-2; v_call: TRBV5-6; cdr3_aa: ASSLSRQRFNYGYT
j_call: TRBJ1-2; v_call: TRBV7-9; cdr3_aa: ASSVRGVDGYT
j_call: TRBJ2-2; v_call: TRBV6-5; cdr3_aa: ASSYSWTSGNTGELF
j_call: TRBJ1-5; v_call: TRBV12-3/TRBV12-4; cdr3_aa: ASSGGQYQPQH
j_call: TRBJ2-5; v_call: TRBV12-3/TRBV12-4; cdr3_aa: ASQGANEETQY
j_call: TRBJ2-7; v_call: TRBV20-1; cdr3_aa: SASNSYYEQY
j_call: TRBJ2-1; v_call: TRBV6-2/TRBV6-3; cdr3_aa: ASSYLALYNEQF
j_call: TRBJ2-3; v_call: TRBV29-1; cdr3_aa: SGTDRGVDTQY
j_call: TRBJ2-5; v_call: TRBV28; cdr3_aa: ASSLIMEGTQY
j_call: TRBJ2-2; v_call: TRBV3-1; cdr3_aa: ASSPWTSYTGELF
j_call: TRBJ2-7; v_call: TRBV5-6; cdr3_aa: ASSGAGDHEQY
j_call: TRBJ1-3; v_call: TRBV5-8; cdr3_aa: ASSLPFSGNTIY
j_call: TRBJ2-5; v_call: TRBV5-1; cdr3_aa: ASRTSGRWETQY
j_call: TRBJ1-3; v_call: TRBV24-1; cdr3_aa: ATSSAFENTIY
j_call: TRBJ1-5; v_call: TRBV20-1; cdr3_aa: SASRGTGFGQPQH
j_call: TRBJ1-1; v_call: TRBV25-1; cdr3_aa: ASSETGQYTEAF
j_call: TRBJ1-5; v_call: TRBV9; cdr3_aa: ASSVGARWPQH
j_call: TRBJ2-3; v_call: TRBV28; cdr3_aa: ASRGNTDTQY
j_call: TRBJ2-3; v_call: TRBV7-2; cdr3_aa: ASSLDRVPDTQY
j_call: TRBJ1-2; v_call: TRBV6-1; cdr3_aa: ASRTGAASYGYT
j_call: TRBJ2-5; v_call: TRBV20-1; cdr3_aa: SASPTGGEETQY
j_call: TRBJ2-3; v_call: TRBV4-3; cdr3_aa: ASSQGQGARGTDTQY
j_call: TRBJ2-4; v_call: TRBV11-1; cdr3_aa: ASSLAYQSILSPKNIQY
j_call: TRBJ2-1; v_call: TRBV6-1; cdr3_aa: ASTQNLRDRDLTKAEQF
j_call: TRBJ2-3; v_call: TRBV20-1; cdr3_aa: SAAGPSGSTDTQY
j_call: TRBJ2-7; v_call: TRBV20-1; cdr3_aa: SARELAGVYEQY
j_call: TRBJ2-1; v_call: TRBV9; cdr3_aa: ASSASGSEFYEQF
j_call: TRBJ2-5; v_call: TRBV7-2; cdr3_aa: ASSRAGGPGETQY
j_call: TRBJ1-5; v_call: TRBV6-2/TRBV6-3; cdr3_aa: ASSYWRLVGGPQH
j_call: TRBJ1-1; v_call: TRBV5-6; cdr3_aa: ASSLIGPLNTEAF
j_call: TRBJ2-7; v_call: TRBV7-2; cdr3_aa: ASSFGYQEQY
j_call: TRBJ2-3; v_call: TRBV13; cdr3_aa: ASSLGPGPLTTDTQY
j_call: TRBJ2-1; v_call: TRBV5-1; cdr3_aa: ASSPGTSGGANEQF